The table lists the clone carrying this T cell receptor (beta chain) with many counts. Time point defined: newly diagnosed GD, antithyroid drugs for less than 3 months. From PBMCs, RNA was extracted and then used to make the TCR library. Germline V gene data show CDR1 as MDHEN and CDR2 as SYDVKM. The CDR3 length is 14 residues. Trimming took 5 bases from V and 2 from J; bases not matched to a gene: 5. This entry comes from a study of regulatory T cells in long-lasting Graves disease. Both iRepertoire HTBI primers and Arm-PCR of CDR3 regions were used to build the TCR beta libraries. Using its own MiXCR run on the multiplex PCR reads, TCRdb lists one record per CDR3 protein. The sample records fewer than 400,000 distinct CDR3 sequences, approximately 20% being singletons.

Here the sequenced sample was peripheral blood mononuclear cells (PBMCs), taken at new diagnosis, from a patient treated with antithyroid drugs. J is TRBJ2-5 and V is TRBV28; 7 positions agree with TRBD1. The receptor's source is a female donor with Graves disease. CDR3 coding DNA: TGTGCCAGCAGTACCCGACAGGGACAAGAGACCCAGTACTTC. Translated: CASSTRQGQETQYF.